A selection of T cell receptor beta chains follows, all from one sample in a study of blood T cell repertoires in COVID-19. Using immunoSEQ multiplex PCR, the repertoire was profiled, and TCRdb retains in-frame clones only, with some absent. This sample has 310,000 or so clones, with over 80% found just once. Sequenced input: peripheral blood. These receptors all stem from a man aged 30 to 39 with COVID-19, enrolled during active disease. Each CDR3 is given with its conserved first and last residue. The order of the fields is J gene, D gene, clone size, V gene, CDR3 DNA, CDR3 protein. A D gene is named only where the DNA matches it firmly. Part of the rows lack a size; the others show once, few, many or a class for expanded clones.

J gene: TRBJ1-2
D gene: .
clone size: .
V gene: TRBV29-1
CDR3 DNA: TGCAGCGTGGACATATCCTATGGCTACACCTTC
CDR3 protein: CSVDISYGYTF

J gene: TRBJ2-7
D gene: .
clone size: .
V gene: TRBV4-1
CDR3 DNA: TGCGCCAGCAGCGAATATAGCCTAAAACAGGGTGTTGAGCAGTACTTC
CDR3 protein: CASSEYSLKQGVEQYF

J gene: TRBJ2-3
D gene: TRBD2
clone size: .
V gene: TRBV19
CDR3 DNA: TGTGCCAGTAAACCTACTAGCGGGGGAATGGGAGATACGCAGTATTTT
CDR3 protein: CASKPTSGGMGDTQYF

J gene: TRBJ2-7
D gene: .
clone size: .
V gene: TRBV19
CDR3 DNA: TGTGCCAGTAGTGCCCGGGAGGGGGCAACCTACGAGCAGTACTTC
CDR3 protein: CASSAREGATYEQYF

J gene: TRBJ2-7
D gene: TRBD2
clone size: .
V gene: TRBV7-9
CDR3 DNA: TGTGCCAGCGGATTAGCGGGGCTCCCCTACGAGCAGTACTTC
CDR3 protein: CASGLAGLPYEQYF

J gene: TRBJ2-7
D gene: TRBD1
clone size: .
V gene: TRBV9
CDR3 DNA: TGTGCCAGCAGTCAGGGGGCCGACGAGCAGTACTTC
CDR3 protein: CASSQGADEQYF

J gene: TRBJ2-1
D gene: .
clone size: .
V gene: TRBV18
CDR3 DNA: TGTGCCAGCTCACCACTGGACACGATTGCTTCCGGACAGCAGTTCTTC
CDR3 protein: CASSPLDTIASGQQFF

J gene: TRBJ1-2
D gene: TRBD1
clone size: .
V gene: TRBV5-6
CDR3 DNA: TGTGCCAGCAGCAAGGGACAGGGGGGCTATGGCTACACCTTC
CDR3 protein: CASSKGQGGYGYTF

J gene: TRBJ2-2
D gene: TRBD1
clone size: many
V gene: TRBV19
CDR3 DNA: TGTGCCAGCTACAGGGGCGAAGGCACCGGGGAGCTGTTTTTT
CDR3 protein: CASYRGEGTGELFF

J gene: TRBJ2-5
D gene: .
clone size: .
V gene: TRBV19
CDR3 DNA: TGTGCCAGTAGTATAGGTCGAGCCTTGTACCAAGAGACCCAGTACTTC
CDR3 protein: CASSIGRALYQETQYF

J gene: TRBJ1-1
D gene: .
clone size: .
V gene: TRBV18
CDR3 DNA: TGTGCCAGCTCACCACCGGGGCAGGGAAACACTGAAGCTTTCTTT
CDR3 protein: CASSPPGQGNTEAFF

J gene: TRBJ1-6
D gene: TRBD1
clone size: .
V gene: TRBV28
CDR3 DNA: TGTGCCAGCAGTTCATATGAGGGACAGGGAAGTTTGAATTCACCCCTCCACTTT
CDR3 protein: CASSSYEGQGSLNSPLHF

J gene: TRBJ1-1
D gene: .
clone size: .
V gene: TRBV3-1/TRBV3-2
CDR3 DNA: TGTGCCAGCAGCCTCCTCGGACAGCCCCAGGCAGCTTTCTTT
CDR3 protein: CASSLLGQPQAAFF

J gene: TRBJ2-1
D gene: .
clone size: .
V gene: TRBV10-3
CDR3 DNA: TGTGCCATCAGTGGGACTTTCCAGACCCTCTACAATGAGCAGTTCTTC
CDR3 protein: CAISGTFQTLYNEQFF

J gene: TRBJ2-1
D gene: TRBD1
clone size: .
V gene: TRBV29-1
CDR3 DNA: TGCAGCGCCACCGCCTACTCCGGGGACAGTGAGCAGTTCTTC
CDR3 protein: CSATAYSGDSEQFF

J gene: TRBJ1-1
D gene: TRBD1
clone size: .
V gene: TRBV20-1
CDR3 DNA: TGCAGTGCTGGTGGATGGGACAGGGGAAGTAGTGACACTGAAGCTTTCTTT
CDR3 protein: CSAGGWDRGSSDTEAFF

J gene: TRBJ1-1
D gene: .
clone size: .
V gene: TRBV29-1
CDR3 DNA: TGCAGCGGGCGGGGTTGGACTGAAGCTTTCTTT
CDR3 protein: CSGRGWTEAFF

J gene: TRBJ1-5
D gene: .
clone size: .
V gene: TRBV7-8
CDR3 DNA: TGTGCCAGCAGCTTAGCGACAGGCTTGAATCAGCCCCAGCATTTT
CDR3 protein: CASSLATGLNQPQHF

J gene: TRBJ1-2
D gene: .
clone size: once
V gene: TRBV2
CDR3 DNA: TGTGCCAGCAGTCCAACACGGGGCTATGGCTACACCTTC
CDR3 protein: CASSPTRGYGYTF

J gene: TRBJ2-3
D gene: TRBD1
clone size: .
V gene: TRBV5-1
CDR3 DNA: TGCGCCAGCAGCCTCGACAGGGCCAACACAGATACGCAGTATTTT
CDR3 protein: CASSLDRANTDTQYF

J gene: TRBJ1-3
D gene: .
clone size: .
V gene: TRBV19
CDR3 DNA: TGTGCCAGTACCTCGAGGCAGCCAATCTCTGGAAACACCATATATTTT
CDR3 protein: CASTSRQPISGNTIYF

J gene: TRBJ1-2
D gene: TRBD1
clone size: .
V gene: TRBV4-3
CDR3 DNA: TGCGCCAGCAGCCCCGGGGACAGACGATACACCTTC
CDR3 protein: CASSPGDRRYTF

J gene: TRBJ1-6
D gene: TRBD1
clone size: .
V gene: TRBV7-9
CDR3 DNA: TGTGCCAGCAGCTCCTTCGGGACAGTCCCTTCCCTCCACTTT
CDR3 protein: CASSSFGTVPSLHF

J gene: TRBJ2-3
D gene: TRBD2
clone size: .
V gene: TRBV28
CDR3 DNA: TGTGCCAGCACCCCTAGCGGGCCGAGCACAGATACGCAGTATTTT
CDR3 protein: CASTPSGPSTDTQYF

J gene: TRBJ2-1
D gene: TRBD1
clone size: .
V gene: TRBV5-4
CDR3 DNA: TGTGCCAGCAGCTTTGGGACAGGGTACAATGAGCAGTTCTTC
CDR3 protein: CASSFGTGYNEQFF

J gene: TRBJ2-7
D gene: TRBD1
clone size: .
V gene: TRBV11-2
CDR3 DNA: TGTGCCAGCAGCTTAAGTTGGACAGGGAACGAGCAGTACTTC
CDR3 protein: CASSLSWTGNEQYF

J gene: TRBJ1-1
D gene: .
clone size: once
V gene: TRBV5-6
CDR3 DNA: TGTGCCAGCAGCCGGATGTCAGGGGTGTTAACGGACACTGAAGCTTTCTTT
CDR3 protein: CASSRMSGVLTDTEAFF

J gene: TRBJ2-7
D gene: .
clone size: .
V gene: TRBV13
CDR3 DNA: TGTGCCAGCAGCTTACTCGACGACATTTACGAGCAGTACTTC
CDR3 protein: CASSLLDDIYEQYF

J gene: TRBJ2-7
D gene: .
clone size: .
V gene: TRBV19
CDR3 DNA: TGTGCCAGTAGTATTGCTACGACCTCGGACATAGCCTACGAGCAGTACTTC
CDR3 protein: CASSIATTSDIAYEQYF

J gene: TRBJ2-2
D gene: TRBD1
clone size: .
V gene: TRBV4-1
CDR3 DNA: TGCGCCAGCAGCGCCAGGGGGACAGGGATCACCGGGGAGCTGTTTTTT
CDR3 protein: CASSARGTGITGELFF

J gene: TRBJ2-1
D gene: TRBD1
clone size: .
V gene: TRBV19
CDR3 DNA: TGTGCCAGTAGTGAGACAGGGGATGAGCAGTTCTTC
CDR3 protein: CASSETGDEQFF

J gene: TRBJ1-5
D gene: .
clone size: few
V gene: TRBV9
CDR3 DNA: TGTGCCAGCAGCGCAGGTGATGGGCCCCCCAGGCAGCCCCAGCATTTT
CDR3 protein: CASSAGDGPPRQPQHF

J gene: TRBJ2-6
D gene: TRBD1
clone size: .
V gene: TRBV3-1/TRBV3-2
CDR3 DNA: TGTGCCAGCAGCCAAGGACAGGGGACGTCCTCTGGGGCCAACGTCCTGACTTTC
CDR3 protein: CASSQGQGTSSGANVLTF

J gene: TRBJ1-4
D gene: .
clone size: .
V gene: TRBV25-1
CDR3 DNA: TGTGCCAGCAGTGAATATGGGGGGGGGTTCAATGAAAAACTGTTTTTT
CDR3 protein: CASSEYGGGFNEKLFF

J gene: TRBJ2-7
D gene: TRBD1
clone size: .
V gene: TRBV20-1
CDR3 DNA: TGCAGTGCTAGTACACCCGGGACAGGCAGAGAGCAGTACTTC
CDR3 protein: CSASTPGTGREQYF

J gene: TRBJ1-2
D gene: .
clone size: .
V gene: TRBV7-9
CDR3 DNA: TGTGCCAGCAGCTTAGGAACTCTCAACTATGGCTACACCTTC
CDR3 protein: CASSLGTLNYGYTF

J gene: TRBJ2-2
D gene: TRBD1
clone size: few
V gene: TRBV5-5
CDR3 DNA: TGTGCCAGCAGCCTAAACGACAGGGGGTCGAACACCGGGGAGCTGTTTTTT
CDR3 protein: CASSLNDRGSNTGELFF

J gene: TRBJ2-1
D gene: .
clone size: .
V gene: TRBV12-3/TRBV12-4
CDR3 DNA: TGTGCCAGCAGTCCCTGGGGCGGTGAGCAGTTCTTC
CDR3 protein: CASSPWGGEQFF

J gene: TRBJ2-1
D gene: .
clone size: .
V gene: TRBV7-8
CDR3 DNA: TGTGCCACCAGCGAGAGAGCCCAGCGAAAGTTCTTC
CDR3 protein: CATSERAQRKFF

J gene: TRBJ1-1
D gene: .
clone size: .
V gene: TRBV28
CDR3 DNA: TGTGCCAGCAGTATCCTCGGGGGGTTCACTGAAGCTTTCTTT
CDR3 protein: CASSILGGFTEAFF

J gene: TRBJ2-7
D gene: TRBD2
clone size: .
V gene: TRBV7-2
CDR3 DNA: TGTGCCAGCAGCCCAACTAGCGCCGAGCAGTACTTC
CDR3 protein: CASSPTSAEQYF

J gene: TRBJ1-2
D gene: .
clone size: .
V gene: TRBV11-2
CDR3 DNA: TGTGCCAGCAGCATGGGGGGGAGAGAGGGTGGCTACACCTTC
CDR3 protein: CASSMGGREGGYTF

J gene: TRBJ2-5
D gene: .
clone size: .
V gene: TRBV7-8
CDR3 DNA: TGTGCCAGCAGCTTAGGGACTGTAAGGCGGGAGACCCAGTACTTC
CDR3 protein: CASSLGTVRRETQYF

J gene: TRBJ1-5
D gene: .
clone size: .
V gene: TRBV18
CDR3 DNA: TGTGCCAGCTCACCCGGCCTAGAGCAGCCCCAGCATTTT
CDR3 protein: CASSPGLEQPQHF

J gene: TRBJ1-1
D gene: .
clone size: once
V gene: TRBV3-1/TRBV3-2
CDR3 DNA: TGTGCCAGCAGCCAAGTATCCGTGAACACTGAAGCTTTCTTT
CDR3 protein: CASSQVSVNTEAFF

J gene: TRBJ1-1
D gene: .
clone size: once
V gene: TRBV19
CDR3 DNA: TGTGCCAGTAGTATCGTGACAGGTGGAGCTTTCTTT
CDR3 protein: CASSIVTGGAFF

J gene: TRBJ1-1
D gene: TRBD1
clone size: .
V gene: TRBV27
CDR3 DNA: TGTGCCAGCAGCCCACTGGGGGACAGAACATTGAACACTGAAGCTTTCTTT
CDR3 protein: CASSPLGDRTLNTEAFF

J gene: TRBJ2-1
D gene: .
clone size: .
V gene: TRBV28
CDR3 DNA: TGTGCCAGCCAGGGACATCATCCAACTAGCTCCTACAATGAGCAGTTCTTC
CDR3 protein: CASQGHHPTSSYNEQFF